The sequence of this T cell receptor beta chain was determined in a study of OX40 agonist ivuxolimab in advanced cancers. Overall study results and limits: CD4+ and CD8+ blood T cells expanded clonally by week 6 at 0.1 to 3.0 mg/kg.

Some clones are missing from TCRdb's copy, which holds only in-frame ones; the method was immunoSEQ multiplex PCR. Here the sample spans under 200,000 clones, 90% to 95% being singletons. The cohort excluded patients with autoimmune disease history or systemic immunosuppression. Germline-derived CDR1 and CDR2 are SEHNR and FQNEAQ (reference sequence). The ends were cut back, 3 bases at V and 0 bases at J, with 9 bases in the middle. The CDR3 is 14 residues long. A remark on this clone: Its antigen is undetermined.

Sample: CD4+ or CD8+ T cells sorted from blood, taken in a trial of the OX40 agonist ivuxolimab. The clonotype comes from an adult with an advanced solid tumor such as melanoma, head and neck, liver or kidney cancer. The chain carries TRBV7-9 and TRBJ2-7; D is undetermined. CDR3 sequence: CASSFPRSSYEQYF. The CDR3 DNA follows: TGTGCCAGCAGCTTTCCAAGGAGCTCCTACGAGCAGTACTTC.